Following are 10 T cell receptor beta chains from one sample sequenced in a study of cytomegalovirus exposure and HLA in healthy donors. Amplification used 60 Vbeta primers and 13 Jbeta primers. Profiling relied on immunoSEQ multiplex PCR, and the TCRdb table lists in-frame clones only, not all of them. The sample has approximately 160,000 clones, roughly four fifths seen once. The sample taken for sequencing was PBMCs. The receptor source for this set is a man in his forties or fifties in good health and CMV-seronegative.

The chain recombines TRBV7-3 with TRBJ2-1, with 8 bases fitting TRBD2. CDR1 is SGHTA, CDR2 FQGTGA, per germline. V trimming: 5 bases; J trimming: 0 bases; junction bases outside the gene matches: 6. CDR3 length equals 16 residues. The CDR3 reads CASSLSGASSYNEQFF. CDR3 sequence (DNA): TGTGCCAGCAGCCTTAGCGGGGCCTCCTCCTACAATGAGCAGTTCTTC.

This clone has a single count. The genes are TRBV5-1 and TRBJ2-3, with 10 bases fitting TRBD2. The CDR3 is 17 amino acids. Germline V gene lookup returns CDR1 SGHRS and CDR2 YFSETQ. The junction had 10 bases not matched to a gene; V was cut back by 4 bases and J by 2 bases. The CDR3 loop is CASSPGASGGFTDTQYF. In DNA form, the CDR3 reads TGCGCCAGCAGCCCTGGGGCTAGCGGGGGATTCACAGATACGCAGTATTTT.

In regard to this clone: The CDR3 does not close with the conserved phenylalanine or tryptophan, likely indicating a read error. The J gene is TRBJ1-5, the V gene TRBV27, with D possibly TRBD1 on 6 matching bases. The CDR3 covers 14 residues. Germline CDR1 is MNHEY and CDR2 is SMNVEV (reference sequence). Trimming stripped 5 bases from V and 3 bases from J, with 11 bases between. The CDR3 bases are TGTGCCAGCAGTATAAACAGGGACAATCAGCCCCAGCATTGT. Amino acid sequence: CASSINRDNQPQHC.

This clone has more than one count but fewer than ten. V is TRBV2 and J is TRBJ1-1; D gene ambiguous. In germline, CDR1 is SNHLY, CDR2 FYNNEI. CDR3 length equals 14 residues. Trimming stripped 3 bases from V and 0 bases from J, with 8 bases between. The CDR3 reads CASSEKQLNTEAFF. For the CDR3, the DNA is TGTGCCAGCAGTGAGAAACAACTGAACACTGAAGCTTTCTTT.

The J gene is TRBJ2-2, the V gene TRBV7-3, with 7 positions matching TRBD1. J was trimmed by 6 bases and V by 4 bases; bases with no gene match: 5. Germline lookup yields CDR1 SGHTA and CDR2 FQGTGA. There are 14 residues in the CDR3. DNA for the CDR3: TGTGCCAGCAGCTCTAGACAGGGATCCGGGGAGCTGTTTTTT. It yields the protein CASSSRQGSGELFF. Filled out from reference TRBV7-3 and TRBJ2-2, the complete variable domain reads GAGVSQTPSNKVTEKGKYVELRCDPISGHTALYWYRQSLGQGPEFLIYFQGTGAADDSGLPNDRFFAVRPEGSVSTLKIQRTERGDSAVYLCASSSRQGSGELFFGEGSRLTVL.

This clone has just a few counts. The V and J genes are TRBV7-9 and TRBJ1-1; no firm D call. CDR1 is SEHNR, CDR2 FQNEAQ, per germline (reference sequence). The CDR3 sequence is 14 residues long. V was pared by 5 bases and J by 3 bases, with 13 bases between. CDR3 region: CASSRGRRDTEAFF. As DNA, the CDR3 is TGTGCCAGCAGCCGAGGTCGCCGGGACACTGAAGCTTTCTTT.

The V gene is TRBV30, the J gene TRBJ1-3; the D is unclear. CDR3 length equals 14 residues. Germline V CDR1 and CDR2: GTSNPN, SVGIG (reference sequence). V was trimmed by 0 bases and J by 0 bases, leaving 6 bases between them. CDR3: CAWSVSSSGNTIYF. The CDR3 nucleotides are TGTGCCTGGAGTGTCAGTTCCTCTGGAAACACCATATATTTT.

V is TRBV6-1 and J is TRBJ2-3; D gene uncertain. This CDR3 spans 17 amino acids. The germline CDR1 and CDR2 sequences are MNHNS and SASEGT. Between the trimmed V and J ends, which lost 1 base and 6 bases, there was a span of 20 bases. CDR3 in amino acids: CASSEEMVTPPRDTQYF. The CDR3 DNA reads TGTGCCAGCAGTGAAGAAATGGTCACCCCGCCTCGGGATACGCAGTATTTT.

This clone was found a few times. The chain recombines TRBV30 with TRBJ2-2; 7 bases are a match to TRBD2. With 0 bases clipped from V and 6 bases from J, the junction kept 4 bases outside the gene matches. Germline CDR1 reads GTSNPN; CDR2 reads SVGIG (reference sequence). CDR3 size: 14 residues. The CDR3 protein is CAWSVGGSSGELFF. DNA of the CDR3: TGTGCCTGGAGTGTGGGGGGGAGTTCCGGGGAGCTGTTTTTT.

The rearrangement uses TRBV30 and TRBJ1-1; D is unresolved. The CDR3 consists of 12 residues. Germline CDR1 reads GTSNPN; CDR2 reads SVGIG (reference sequence). Deletions cut 6 bases from V and 0 bases from J, with 8 bases between. The CDR3 loop reads CACSNMNTEAFF. CDR3 coding DNA: TGTGCCTGCTCGAACATGAACACTGAAGCTTTCTTT.